Listed here are 25 T cell receptor beta chains from one sample, sequenced in a study of T cell responses to AZD1222 COVID-19 vaccine. Produced via immunoSEQ multiplex PCR; TCRdb's table is partial and in-frame only. This table has about 180,000 clones, 85% to 95% appearing once. The specimen comprised peripheral blood, sampled on day 0 of AZD1222 vaccination. Receptor source: an adult in good health.

The CDR3 loop reads CATASSGVSTDTQYF. CDR3 bases: TGTGCCACCGCATCTAGCGGAGTTAGCACAGATACGCAGTATTTT. The chain couples TRBV10-3 to TRBJ2-3, with 7 bases aligning to TRBD2. Trimming removed 10 bases from V and 0 bases from J; junction bases left unmatched: 10. Germline V CDR1 and CDR2: ENHRY, SYGVKD. CDR3 length: 15 amino acids.

With respect to this clone: The same CDR3 also results from other DNA sequences found in this sample. The chain uses TRBV30 and TRBJ1-1; possibly TRBD1 for D (6 bases). The length of the CDR3 is 13 residues. From germline, CDR1 is GTSNPN and CDR2 SVGIG (reference sequence). V was cut by 0 bases and J by 2 bases, with 7 bases left in between. This chain's CDR3 is CAWSVQGNTEAFF. The DNA for the CDR3 is TGTGCCTGGAGTGTACAGGGAAACACTGAAGCTTTCTTT.

The J gene is TRBJ2-7, the V gene TRBV4-1, with D unclear. Trimming stripped 1 base from V and 1 base from J, with 11 bases between. CDR3 length: 15 amino acids. Germline lookup yields CDR1 MGHRA and CDR2 YSYEKL. This CDR3 reads CASSQVGQASYEQYF. The CDR3 nucleotides are TGCGCCAGCAGCCAAGTGGGCCAGGCTTCCTACGAGCAGTACTTC.

This chain uses TRBV6-5 with TRBJ1-5, with D perhaps matching TRBD1 (6 bases). Germline values: CDR1 MNHEY, CDR2 SVGAGI. This CDR3 contains 15 residues. The ends were cut back, 6 bases at V and 2 bases at J, with 14 bases in the middle. CDR3 DNA: TGTGCCAGCAGCCCGGACAGAATGGGCAATCAGCCCCAGCATTTT. It is translated as CASSPDRMGNQPQHF.

The chain has TRBV5-1 and TRBJ2-7; 10 bases line up with TRBD1. The trim removed 4 bases at V and 2 bases at J, leaving 9 bases unmatched. The CDR3 spans 16 residues. Germline V gene sequence: CDR1 SGHRS, CDR2 YFSETQ. The CDR3 coding sequence is TGCGCCAGCAGCCCCAGCCTGACAGGGGGCGCCTACGAGCAGTACTTC. As protein: CASSPSLTGGAYEQYF.

This chain links TRBV7-9 with TRBJ1-2; a possible D gene is TRBD1 (5 bases). The CDR3 is 13 amino acids. The germline V and J ends were trimmed by 3 bases and 4 bases, with 9 bases remaining between them. Germline V gives CDR1 SEHNR, CDR2 FQNEAQ (reference sequence). Here the CDR3 reads CASSFQGSYGYTF. In DNA form, the CDR3 reads TGTGCCAGCAGCTTTCAGGGAAGCTATGGCTACACCTTC. Drawing the rest from reference TRBV7-9 and TRBJ1-2, the complete variable domain is DTGVSQNPRHKITKRGQNVTFRCDPISEHNRLYWYRQTLGQGPEFLTYFQNEAQLEKSRLLSDRFSAERPKGSFSTLEIQRTEQGDSAMYLCASSFQGSYGYTFGSGTRLTVV.

The chain has TRBV5-5 and TRBJ2-7; 7 bases map to TRBD1. After removal of 4 bases from V and 3 bases from J, the junction contained 16 bases not matched to a gene. Germline values: CDR1 SGHKS, CDR2 YYEKEE (reference sequence). The CDR3 has 17 amino acids. The chain's CDR3 is CASSPTGYAAERYEQYF. The CDR3 DNA reads as TGTGCCAGCAGCCCGACAGGGTATGCCGCGGAACGCTACGAGCAGTACTTC.

The chain carries TRBV12-3 or TRBV12-4 and TRBJ1-2; D is unclear. Trimming shortened V by 5 bases and J by 7 bases, and 14 bases separated the two germline ends. The CDR3 spans 13 residues. This chain's CDR3 is CASSKSTILGYTF. DNA for the CDR3: TGTGCCAGCAGTAAGTCCACAATTCTTGGCTACACCTTC.

V usage is TRBV11-2 and J usage is TRBJ1-5, with D unresolved. The V gene lost 0 bases and the J gene lost 3 bases, with 9 bases spanning the gap. CDR3 length equals 15 residues. Germline V gene lookup returns CDR1 SGHAT and CDR2 FQNNGV. The DNA of the CDR3 is TGTGCCAGCAGCTTAGAGACCGGCTTCAATCAGCCCCAGCATTTT. Translating gives CASSLETGFNQPQHF.

The chain carries TRBV25-1 and TRBJ2-4, with D possibly being TRBD2 (5 bases). V lost 7 bases and J 8 bases, leaving 15 bases between the germline ends. Germline values: CDR1 MGHDK, CDR2 SYGVNS. CDR3 size: 13 residues. In DNA, the CDR3 is TGTGCCAGCAAAGGCGATAGCGAGTACATTCAGTACTTC. It is translated as CASKGDSEYIQYF.

This CDR3 reads CSAGLAGGPYEQYF. The CDR3 DNA reads as TGCAGCGCAGGACTAGCGGGAGGGCCTTACGAGCAGTACTTC. The J gene is TRBJ2-7, the V gene TRBV29-1; 15 nucleotides match TRBD2. The germline gives CDR1 SQVTM, CDR2 ANQGSEA. The CDR3 length is 14 residues. Unmatched junction bases numbered 5, after V lost 7 bases and J lost 4 bases.

This chain links TRBV27 with TRBJ1-4; 7 nucleotides agree with TRBD1. The length of the CDR3 is 14 residues. Germline V gives CDR1 MNHEY, CDR2 SMNVEV (reference sequence). The J segment lost 5 bases and the V segment lost 5 bases, leaving 5 bases of the junction unmatched. The CDR3 sequence: CASSLGGGNEKLFF. In nucleotides, the CDR3 is TGTGCCAGCAGTCTAGGGGGCGGGAATGAAAAACTGTTTTTT.

The rearrangement links TRBV5-1 to TRBJ2-3, with 10 bases identical to TRBD2. The V gene's germline CDR1 is SGHRS and CDR2 YFSETQ. J lost 0 bases, V lost 4 bases, and 11 bases had no gene match. The CDR3 loop spans 18 amino acids. The CDR3 reads CASSQLAGPLGSTDTQYF. The CDR3 DNA is TGCGCCAGCAGCCAACTAGCGGGGCCCCTTGGGAGCACAGATACGCAGTATTTT.

The count of this clone is one. The V and J genes are TRBV6-1 and TRBJ2-7, with D possibly matching TRBD1 (6 bases). The CDR3 extends over 13 amino acids. The germline V and J ends were trimmed by 3 bases and 2 bases, with 8 bases remaining between them. Germline V gene sequence: CDR1 MNHNS, CDR2 SASEGT. In DNA form, the CDR3 reads TGTGCCAGCAGTGAGGGGACAACCTACGAGCAGTACTTC. It is translated as CASSEGTTYEQYF.

This chain links TRBV30 with TRBJ1-2; D gene ambiguous. V lost 0 bases and J 2 bases, leaving 7 bases between the germline ends. The CDR3 runs to 13 residues. CDR1 GTSNPN and CDR2 SVGIG come from the germline V gene (reference sequence). The CDR3 region has the DNA TGTGCCTGGAGTGTACTGCAGAACTATGGCTACACCTTC. The encoded protein is CAWSVLQNYGYTF.

In this sample, this clone turned up a few times. The chain joins TRBV29-1 to TRBJ1-2; weak D call: TRBD1 (6 bases). CDR1 and CDR2 (germline): SQVTM, ANQGSEA. This CDR3 region has 13 residues. V lost 7 bases, J lost 4 bases, and 16 bases lay in between. CDR3 protein: CSAHVGQGYGYTF. In DNA form, the CDR3 reads TGCAGCGCACATGTGGGACAAGGCTATGGCTACACCTTC.

This clone was observed a few times. V usage is TRBV10-2 and J usage is TRBJ1-2, with 9 bases matching TRBD1. Germline V gene data show CDR1 as WSHSY and CDR2 as SAAADI. Trimming at V came to 8 bases and at J to 6 bases, leaving 10 bases not matched to a gene. The CDR3 is 14 amino acids. The CDR3 region has the DNA TGCGCCAGCGGACTCCGGGACAGGGTCGATGGCTACACCTTC. It translates to CASGLRDRVDGYTF.

CDR3 DNA: TGCGCCAGCAGCATTACAGTAACCGGGGAGCTGTTTTTT. Protein: CASSITVTGELFF. The chain has TRBV5-1 and TRBJ2-2, with D hard to call. Trimming left V 4 bases short and J 5 bases short, with 9 bases between. The germline V gene encodes CDR1 SGHRS and CDR2 YFSETQ. The CDR3 extends over 13 amino acids.

This rearrangement joins TRBV25-1 to TRBJ1-2, with D uncertain. Germline V gene data show CDR1 as MGHDK and CDR2 as SYGVNS. CDR3 length equals 11 residues. V was trimmed by 11 bases and J by 1 base, leaving 8 bases between them. The CDR3 here is CASAFNYGYTF. CDR3 coding DNA: TGTGCCTCCGCTTTTAACTATGGCTACACCTTC.

The J gene is TRBJ1-5, the V gene TRBV18; TRBD1 matches at 10 bases. The trim removed 2 bases at V and 4 bases at J, leaving 11 bases unmatched. The CDR3 consists of 18 residues. Germline CDR1 reads KGHSH; CDR2 reads LQKENI. The CDR3, as DNA: TGTGCCAGCTCACCAGATATCCGGGACAGGGGCTGGAATCAGCCCCAGCATTTT. Translated, it gives CASSPDIRDRGWNQPQHF.

The V gene is TRBV15, the J gene TRBJ2-1, with D uncertain. The germline CDR1 and CDR2 sequences are LNHNV and YYDKDF (reference sequence). The CDR3 spans 17 residues. V gave up 1 base and J gave up 6 bases, with 19 bases separating them. The CDR3 nucleotides are TGTGCCACCAGCAGAGGCCCCGGGCCCCAGAGAGGCAATGAGCAGTTCTTC. This gives the protein CATSRGPGPQRGNEQFF.

The chain links TRBV9 to TRBJ2-5, with a weak D call TRBD2 (6 bases). Trimming shortened V by 4 bases and J by 2 bases, and 15 bases separated the two germline ends. Germline CDR1 is SGDLS and CDR2 is YYNGEE. This CDR3 contains 15 residues. The CDR3 bases are TGTGCCAGCAGCCCGGGACTCGGGTTGCAAGAGACCCAGTACTTC. Translating gives CASSPGLGLQETQYF. The whole variable domain, remainder taken from reference TRBV9 and TRBJ2-5, is DSGVTQTPKHLITATGQRVTLRCSPRSGDLSVYWYQQSLDQGLQFLIQYYNGEERAKGNILERFSAQQFPDLHSELNLSSLELGDSALYFCASSPGLGLQETQYFGPGTRLLVL.

This chain uses TRBV3-1 (or the pseudogene TRBV3-2) with TRBJ2-1; D assignment may be TRBD1 or TRBD2 (5 bases each). Germline values: CDR1 LGHDT, CDR2 YNNKEL (reference sequence). V dropped 4 bases and J dropped 10 bases, with 14 bases sitting between them. The CDR3 length is 13 residues. The CDR3 reads CASSLGAPGEQFF. CDR3 in DNA: TGTGCCAGCAGCCTAGGGGCTCCGGGGGAGCAGTTCTTC.

The V call is TRBV4-1, the J call TRBJ2-2; D is unresolved. The length of the CDR3 is 15 residues. Trimming took 1 base from V and 4 from J, leaving 10 bases between them. Looked up from germline, CDR1 is MGHRA and CDR2 is YSYEKL. CDR3 amino acids: CASSQVMRGTGELFF. In DNA form, the CDR3 reads TGCGCCAGCAGCCAAGTGATGCGTGGCACCGGGGAGCTGTTTTTT.

The rearrangement links TRBV2 to TRBJ2-7; TRBD1 is a possible D gene (6 bases). This CDR3 region has 14 residues. Trimming took 7 bases from V and 0 from J, leaving 13 bases between them. Germline CDR1 and CDR2: SNHLY and FYNNEI. The CDR3 DNA reads as TGTGCCAGCAATACAGGGCGGGTCTCCTACGAGCAGTACTTC. Its translation: CASNTGRVSYEQYF.